Presented here are 14 T cell receptor beta chains from one specimen sequenced in a study of beta chain features in type 1 diabetes listed by TCRdb under 2018. The library relied on the immunoSEQ multiplex PCR assay. The High Capacity cDNA Reverse Transcription Kit was used to reverse transcribe all of the isolated RNA, meaning that expressed TCRB transcripts were what got sequenced. TCRdb obtained this table from immuneACCESS and retained in-frame rearrangements with V and J assigned. These tables miss some clones; where compared with another copy, unresolved V genes account for less than half of the shortfall, and the remainder is unexplained. Counted in this sample were some 99,000 clones; 40% of them appeared once. The top ten constitute 0.065% of the sample. The sequenced material came from stem cell memory CD4+ T cells from blood. The sample's cell subset or site label, decoded: stem cell-like memory CD4+ T cells. These receptors were taken from a woman aged 18-29 years in good health.

To note about this clone: The same CDR3 is also encoded by other DNA sequences in this sample. The V and J genes are TRBV27 and TRBJ1-1; TRBD1 matches 7 bases. This CDR3 has 14 residues. Germline-derived CDR1 and CDR2 are MNHEY and SMNVEV (reference sequence). J lost 1 base, V lost 5 bases, and 4 bases had no gene match. The chain's CDR3 is CASSTRTGNTEAFF. CDR3 nucleotide sequence: TGTGCCAGCAGTACCCGGACAGGGAACACTGAAGCTTTCTTT.

Concerning this clone: The same CDR3 also results from other DNA sequences found in this sample. The V gene is TRBV6-5, the J gene TRBJ2-1; 7 bases agree with TRBD2. Germline CDR1 MNHEY, CDR2 SVGAGI. The CDR3 length is 15 residues. Trimming at V came to 0 bases and at J to 5 bases, leaving 4 bases not matched to a gene. The CDR3 sequence is CASSYSGGSHNEQFF. The CDR3 nucleotides are TGTGCCAGCAGTTACTCCGGCGGGAGCCACAATGAGCAGTTCTTC.

This chain joins TRBV28 and TRBJ2-1; 13 nucleotides agree with TRBD2. Germline-derived CDR1 and CDR2 are MDHEN and SYDVKM. The CDR3 contains 16 residues. V trimming: 6 bases; J trimming: 7 bases; junction bases outside the gene matches: 9. CDR3 coding DNA: TGTGCCAGCAGCACCCTGGGACTAGCGGGAAAGAATGAGCAGTTCTTC. It specifies CASSTLGLAGKNEQFF.

The V call is TRBV7-9, the J call TRBJ2-5, with 11 bases fitting TRBD2. The J call may be wrong; the DNA end is better matched by TRBJ2-7. Per germline, CDR1 SEHNR and CDR2 FQNEAQ (reference sequence). The CDR3 is 14 amino acids. The DNA for the CDR3 is TGTGCCAGTAGGGGGACTAGCGGACCCTACGAGCAGTACTTC. Protein product: CASRGTSGPYEQYF.

The J gene is TRBJ2-3, the V gene TRBV7-9, with TRBD2 identical over 8 bases. This CDR3 is built from 15 residues. Trimming at V came to 4 bases and at J to 4 bases, leaving 7 bases not matched to a gene. Germline values: CDR1 SEHNR, CDR2 FQNEAQ (reference sequence). The CDR3 loop is CASSYSGVRSDTQYF. CDR3 nucleotides: TGTGCCAGCAGCTATAGCGGGGTTAGGTCAGATACGCAGTATTTT. Drawing the rest from reference TRBV7-9 and TRBJ2-3, the complete variable domain is DTGVSQNPRHKITKRGQNVTFRCDPISEHNRLYWYRQTLGQGPEFLTYFQNEAQLEKSRLLSDRFSAERPKGSFSTLEIQRTEQGDSAMYLCASSYSGVRSDTQYFGPGTRLTVL.

This chain links TRBV5-6 with TRBJ2-1, with 10 bases lining up with TRBD1. CDR3 length: 16 residues. Looked up from germline, CDR1 is SGHDT and CDR2 is YYEEEE. V was clipped by 5 bases and J by 9 bases; unmatched bases: 14. CDR3 region: CASRKRQGATWGEQFF. CDR3 coding DNA: TGTGCCAGCAGAAAACGACAGGGGGCAACTTGGGGTGAGCAGTTCTTC.

This clone occurred a few times. The V and J genes are TRBV7-8 and TRBJ1-5; D remains unclear. Trimming removed 2 bases at V and 3 bases at J, with 14 bases between. In germline, CDR1 is SGHVS, CDR2 FQNEAQ. CDR3 length: 16 amino acids. CDR3 protein: CASSLRSGQFNQPQHF. For the CDR3, the DNA is TGTGCCAGCAGCTTAAGGAGTGGCCAGTTCAATCAGCCCCAGCATTTT.

This sequence joins TRBV4-3 and TRBJ2-1; TRBD2 matches 7 bases. Germline values: CDR1 LGHNA, CDR2 YSLEER. The ends lost 4 bases at V and 9 bases at J; junction bases unmatched: 12. This CDR3 region has 15 residues. The CDR3 DNA is TGCGCCAGCAGCCCGTTCTGGGGGGGAGCGGGTGAGCAGTTCTTC. Its protein is CASSPFWGGAGEQFF.

The V and J genes are TRBV10-3 and TRBJ2-2, with 13 bases aligning to TRBD2. This CDR3 is 18 amino acids long. CDR1 is ENHRY and CDR2 is SYGVKD in the germline V gene. Unmatched junction bases numbered 10, after V lost 6 bases and J lost 3 bases. The CDR3 reads CAISPGLAGIRDTGELFF. Written as DNA, the CDR3 is TGTGCCATCAGCCCGGGACTAGCGGGAATAAGGGACACCGGGGAGCTGTTTTTT.

This clone turned up a few times. The chain uses TRBV7-9 and TRBJ1-2, with TRBD1 as a possible D gene (5 bases). V gave up 3 bases and J gave up 6 bases, with 11 bases separating them. In germline, CDR1 is SEHNR, CDR2 FQNEAQ (reference sequence). The CDR3 totals 13 residues. The CDR3 here is CASSFPGLDGYTF. Written as DNA, the CDR3 is TGTGCCAGCAGCTTTCCAGGGTTGGATGGCTACACCTTC.

The rearrangement links TRBV7-9 to TRBJ1-4, with a tentative D call TRBD1 (5 bases). Trimming removed 3 bases at V and 5 bases at J, with 13 bases between. CDR1 and CDR2 (germline): SEHNR, FQNEAQ (reference sequence). The CDR3 extends over 15 amino acids. In DNA form, the CDR3 reads TGTGCCAGCAGCTTTAGGAGGGGTTTGAATGAAAAACTGTTTTTT. Amino acids: CASSFRRGLNEKLFF.

This chain links TRBV7-2 with TRBJ2-7; 9 bases align to TRBD2. CDR1 is SGHTA and CDR2 is FQGNSA in the germline V gene. The junction had 12 bases not matched to a gene; V was cut back by 1 base and J by 2 bases. This CDR3 contains 18 residues. CDR3 sequence (DNA): TGTGCCAGCAGCTTAGGGGCGGTCGGTGCTAGCGGGGCCTACGAGCAGTACTTC. This translates into CASSLGAVGASGAYEQYF.

The chain couples TRBV15 to TRBJ2-7, with 10 bases aligning to TRBD2. This CDR3 is built from 16 residues. V shed 0 bases and J 2 bases; nucleotides not matched to a gene: 4. Germline assignment: CDR1 LNHNV and CDR2 YYDKDF (reference sequence). DNA for the CDR3: TGTGCCACCAGCAGAGATTTAACTAGCGGGACCTACGAGCAGTACTTC. Translating it yields CATSRDLTSGTYEQYF.

This chain links TRBV11-2 with TRBJ2-2, with D possibly being TRBD1 (6 bases). The CDR3 is 15 residues long. Trimming removed 1 base from V and 7 bases from J, with 13 bases in between. Germline V gives CDR1 SGHAT, CDR2 FQNNGV. CDR3 bases: TGTGCCAGCAGCTTAGGGTGGACAGTGGTCGGGGAGCTGTTTTTT. It yields the protein CASSLGWTVVGELFF.